Below are 10 T cell receptor beta chains sequenced from a single sample in a study of sequential checkpoint blockade in melanoma (dated by TCRdb to the late 2010s). The label giving this sample's treatment or condition can be read as: randomized to nivolumab then ipilimumab (arm A) or the reverse (arm B). Library generation was performed with the immunoSEQ multiplex PCR assay. Sourced from immuneACCESS, this table was stored by TCRdb with only in-frame sequences that have V and J called. A share of the clones is absent; for the studies checked, an unresolved V gene accounts for under half, and the remainder has no known explanation. The sample contains approximately 830 clones, roughly a quarter of them found a single time. The top ten hold about 15% of the sample. Sample: tumor tissue (inferred from file names), taken from a patient given nivolumab and ipilimumab in sequence. Receptors originate from a human donor with melanoma.

By its share, this clone is medium-sized (0.01 to 0.1%). V and J are TRBV6-8 and TRBJ1-5; possibly TRBD1 for D (5 bases). Trimming took off 7 bases at V and 3 bases at J, with 16 bases between the two ends. Germline values: CDR1 MNHGY, CDR2 SAAAGT. The CDR3 is 15 amino acids. This CDR3 is CASKRASTANQPQHF. The CDR3 nucleotides are TGTGCCAGCAAAAGGGCGTCGACAGCCAATCAGCCCCAGCATTTT.

This clone occurred once. The V gene is TRBV5-1, the J gene TRBJ2-7; 7 bases agree with TRBD2. After removal of 4 bases from V and 5 bases from J, the junction contained 12 bases not matched to a gene. This CDR3 is 15 amino acids long. In germline, CDR1 is SGHRS, CDR2 YFSETQ. For the CDR3, the DNA is TGCGCCAGCAGCATCCTGACTAGCCAAGGCCACGAGCAGTACTTC. Translating gives CASSILTSQGHEQYF.

By share, this clone ranks as large (0.1 to 1%). This chain joins TRBV19 and TRBJ2-5; D might be TRBD1 (6 bases). Germline loops: CDR1 LNHDA, CDR2 SQIVND (reference sequence). Trimming shortened V by 4 bases and J by 5 bases, and 11 bases separated the two germline ends. CDR3 size: 13 residues. CDR3 sequence reads: CASSTDSLETQYF. The CDR3 DNA sequence: TGTGCCAGTAGTACGGACAGCCTTGAGACCCAGTACTTC.

This chain links TRBV7-7 with TRBJ2-3, with TRBD2 as a possible D gene (6 bases). V lost 4 bases and J lost 3, with 14 bases in between. Looked up from germline, CDR1 is SSHAT and CDR2 is FNYEAQ (reference sequence). CDR3 size: 15 residues. This CDR3 reads CASSSGGTDTDTQYF. DNA of the CDR3: TGTGCCAGCAGCTCAGGAGGGACGGATACAGATACGCAGTATTTT. The full variable domain, completed using reference TRBV7-7 and TRBJ2-3, is GAGVSQSPRYKVTKRGQDVTLRCDPISSHATLYWYQQALGQGPEFLTYFNYEAQPDKSGLPSDRFSAERPEGSISTLTIQRTEQRDSAMYRCASSSGGTDTDTQYFGPGTRLTVL.

The chain couples TRBV18 to TRBJ2-2; 8 nucleotides align to TRBD1. V lost 6 bases, J lost 1 base, and 4 bases stayed unmatched. The germline V gene has CDR1 KGHSH and CDR2 LQKENI. The CDR3 consists of 15 residues. The chain's CDR3 is CASSSGTGNTGELFF. As DNA, the CDR3 is TGTGCCAGCTCGTCCGGGACAGGGAACACCGGGGAGCTGTTTTTT.

This clone has more than one count but fewer than ten. The rearrangement joins TRBV7-5 to TRBJ2-1; TRBD2 reflects the table's D call only, with no check against the DNA. TRBV7-5 is marked as a pseudogene. This CDR3 has 15 residues. CDR3 in amino acids: CASSRPEGSFNEQFF. CDR3 nucleotide sequence: TGTGCCAGCAGCCGACCGGAGGGGAGTTTTAATGAGCAGTTCTTC.

This clone came up a few times. The V and J genes are TRBV9 and TRBJ2-1; 12 bases line up with TRBD2. V lost 6 bases, J lost 9 bases, and 7 bases stayed unmatched. This CDR3 has 14 amino acids. Germline-derived CDR1 and CDR2 are SGDLS and YYNGEE. CDR3 coding DNA: TGTGCCAGCACCCGGACTAGCGGGGTAGGTGAGCAGTTCTTC. Translating it yields CASTRTSGVGEQFF. Combining the CDR3 with reference TRBV9 and TRBJ2-1 gives the whole variable domain DSGVTQTPKHLITATGQRVTLRCSPRSGDLSVYWYQQSLDQGLQFLIQYYNGEERAKGNILERFSAQQFPDLHSELNLSSLELGDSALYFCASTRTSGVGEQFFGPGTRLTVL.

This CDR3 is CASSSGGNSQPQHF. CDR3 sequence (DNA): TGCGCCAGCAGTTCGGGGGGGAATTCTCAGCCCCAGCATTTT. This rearrangement joins TRBV10-2 to TRBJ1-5; weak D call: TRBD1 (5 bases). Trimming took 5 bases from V and 6 from J, leaving 14 bases between them. This CDR3 is 14 amino acids long. Germline values: CDR1 WSHSY, CDR2 SAAADI.

This clone has more than one count but fewer than ten. This sequence joins TRBV9 and TRBJ2-7, with 7 bases lining up with TRBD1. J was trimmed by 0 bases and V by 3 bases; bases with no gene match: 9. The CDR3 length is 16 residues. Germline CDR1 is SGDLS and CDR2 is YYNGEE. The CDR3 loop is CASSGDRVRPSYEQYF. CDR3 DNA sequence: TGTGCCAGCAGCGGAGACAGGGTACGACCCTCCTACGAGCAGTACTTC.

This clone has only a few counts. The chain carries TRBV11-3 and TRBJ2-1, with TRBD2 matching over 11 bases. CDR1 SGHNT and CDR2 YENEEA come from the germline V gene. V trimming: 5 bases; J trimming: 10 bases; junction bases outside the gene matches: 10. The CDR3 is made up of 15 amino acids. Written as DNA, the CDR3 is TGTGCCAGCAGCCACCTACTAGCGGGGGCCTTAGAGCAGTTCTTC. Amino acids: CASSHLLAGALEQFF.